This T cell receptor (beta chain) was captured by sequencing in a study of blood T cell repertoires in COVID-19. On the study more broadly: Donors in the United States, Italy and Spain gave samples during acute or convalescent COVID-19.

The CDR3 is made up of 16 amino acids. J gave up 7 bases and V 0 bases, and 8 bases lay outside the gene matches. CDR1 is MNHNY, CDR2 SVGAGI, per germline (reference sequence). In the original analysis: Counts of nucleated cells, estimated from reference gene primer amplification, were obtained. Libraries were prepared by immunoSEQ multiplex PCR; TCRdb keeps only in-frame clonotypes and omits some of them. The DNA was the basis for D and trimming; V, J and clone size are from that table. The data contain fewer than 25,000 clones, 75% to 90% of them singletons. The specimen sequenced was peripheral blood. The sequence was obtained from a woman aged 60 to 75 with active COVID-19. The chain couples TRBV6-6 to TRBJ2-3; 9 bases are a match to TRBD2. DNA of the CDR3: TGTGCCAGCAGTTACTCGGCTAGCGGGGTATTGCATACGCAGTATTTT. Protein product: CASSYSASGVLHTQYF.